The 4 T cell receptor beta chains presented below share a single source sample, sequenced in a study of OX40 agonist ivuxolimab in advanced cancers. Library method: the immunoSEQ multiplex PCR assay. Here the immuneACCESS table is served through TCRdb, limited to in-frame sequences with V and J called. Missing clones are a known gap in these copies; in checked studies unresolved V genes cover under half, and the rest lacks a known reason. Within this sample are tens of thousands of clones, with around 88% of them counted one time only. The ten largest make up about 25% of the sample. The source material was CD4+ or CD8+ T cells sorted from blood, sampled in a trial of the OX40 agonist ivuxolimab. These receptors were taken from an adult with an advanced solid tumor such as melanoma, head and neck, liver or kidney cancer.

V is TRBV11-3 and J is TRBJ2-1; D gene ambiguous. CDR1 and CDR2 (germline): SGHNT, YENEEA. V was clipped by 5 bases and J by 4 bases, with 6 bases between them. The CDR3 is made up of 12 amino acids. CDR3 in amino acids: CASSDLYNEQFF. The CDR3 DNA is TGTGCCAGCAGCGACCTGTACAATGAGCAGTTCTTC.

V gene TRBV2 combines with J gene TRBJ2-1; possibly TRBD2 for D (6 bases). Germline values: CDR1 SNHLY, CDR2 FYNNEI. The CDR3 loop spans 18 amino acids. The V gene lost 3 bases and the J gene lost 14 bases, with 32 bases spanning the gap. CDR3 sequence: CASSEGGAEPRRRGDKFF. The DNA of the CDR3 is TGTGCCAGCAGTGAGGGAGGAGCGGAGCCCCGGAGAAGAGGAGATAAGTTCTTC.

The J gene is TRBJ2-1, the V gene TRBV6-5, with TRBD2 matching over 7 bases. With 2 bases clipped from V and 3 bases from J, the junction kept 7 bases outside the gene matches. The CDR3 sequence is 16 residues long. Germline V gene sequence: CDR1 MNHEY, CDR2 SVGAGI. The CDR3 DNA follows: TGTGCCAGCAGTTACGGTGGGGAGGGCCTCTACAATGAGCAGTTCTTC. Translating gives CASSYGGEGLYNEQFF.

This rearrangement joins TRBV11-2 to TRBJ2-7; weak D call: TRBD1 (6 bases). V lost 1 base, J lost 3 bases, and 7 bases lay in between. Germline CDR1 SGHAT, CDR2 FQNNGV. This CDR3 is 13 amino acids long. The chain's CDR3 is CASSLGDNYEQYF. The DNA for the CDR3 is TGTGCCAGCAGCTTAGGGGACAACTACGAGCAGTACTTC.